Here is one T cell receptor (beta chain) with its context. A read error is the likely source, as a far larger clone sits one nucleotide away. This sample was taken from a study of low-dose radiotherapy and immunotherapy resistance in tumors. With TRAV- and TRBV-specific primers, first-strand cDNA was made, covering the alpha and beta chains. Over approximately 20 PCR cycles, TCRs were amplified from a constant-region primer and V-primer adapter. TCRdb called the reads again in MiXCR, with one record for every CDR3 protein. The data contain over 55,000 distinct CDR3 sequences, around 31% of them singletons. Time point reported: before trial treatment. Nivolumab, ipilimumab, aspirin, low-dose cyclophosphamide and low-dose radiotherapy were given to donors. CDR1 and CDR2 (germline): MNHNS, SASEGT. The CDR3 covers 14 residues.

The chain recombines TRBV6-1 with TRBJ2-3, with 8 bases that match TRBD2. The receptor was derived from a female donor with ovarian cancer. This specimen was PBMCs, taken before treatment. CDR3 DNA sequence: TGTGGCAGCAGTTATGGACTAGCTACAGATACGCAGTATTTT. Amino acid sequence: CGSSYGLATDTQYF.